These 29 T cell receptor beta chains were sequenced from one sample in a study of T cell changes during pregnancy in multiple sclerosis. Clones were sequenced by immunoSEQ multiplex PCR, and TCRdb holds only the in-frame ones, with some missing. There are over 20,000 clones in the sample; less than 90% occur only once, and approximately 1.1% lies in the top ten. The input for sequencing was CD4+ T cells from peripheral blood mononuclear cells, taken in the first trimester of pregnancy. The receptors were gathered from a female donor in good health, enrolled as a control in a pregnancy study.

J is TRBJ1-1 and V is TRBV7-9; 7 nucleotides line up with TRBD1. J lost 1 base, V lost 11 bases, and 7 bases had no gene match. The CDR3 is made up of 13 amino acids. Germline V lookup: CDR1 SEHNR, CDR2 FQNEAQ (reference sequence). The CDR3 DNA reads TGTGCCGTAACGACAGGGTCGAACACTGAAGCTTTCTTT. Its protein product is CAVTTGSNTEAFF. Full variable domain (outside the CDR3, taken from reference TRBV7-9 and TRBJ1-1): DTGVSQNPRHKITKRGQNVTFRCDPISEHNRLYWYRQTLGQGPEFLTYFQNEAQLEKSRLLSDRFSAERPKGSFSTLEIQRTEQGDSAMYLCAVTTGSNTEAFFGQGTRLTVV.

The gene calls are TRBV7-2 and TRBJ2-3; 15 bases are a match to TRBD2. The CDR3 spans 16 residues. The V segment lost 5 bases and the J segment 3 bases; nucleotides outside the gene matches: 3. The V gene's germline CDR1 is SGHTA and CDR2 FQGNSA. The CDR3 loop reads CASSVGTSGGTDTQYF. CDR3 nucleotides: TGTGCCAGCAGCGTAGGGACTAGCGGGGGGACAGATACGCAGTATTTT.

CDR3 region: CASSDSGLANEQFF. The CDR3 DNA reads as TGTGCCAGCAGTGATTCGGGACTAGCGAATGAGCAGTTCTTC. The chain uses TRBV28 and TRBJ2-1; TRBD2 matches 10 bases. J lost 7 bases, V lost 5 bases, and 5 bases had no gene match. Germline CDR1 is MDHEN and CDR2 is SYDVKM. There are 14 residues in the CDR3.

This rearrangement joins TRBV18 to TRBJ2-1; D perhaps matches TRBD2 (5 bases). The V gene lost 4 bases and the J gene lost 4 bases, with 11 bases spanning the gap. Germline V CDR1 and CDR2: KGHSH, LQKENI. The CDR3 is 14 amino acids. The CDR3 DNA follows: TGTGCCAGCTCACGGACTGATAGGTACAATGAGCAGTTCTTC. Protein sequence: CASSRTDRYNEQFF.

The CDR3 DNA sequence: TGTGCCAGTAGTATACCCTCTAATGAGCAGTTCTTC. Protein product: CASSIPSNEQFF. V gene TRBV19 combines with J gene TRBJ2-1; D ambiguous. Trimming cost V 2 bases and J 7 bases, with 6 bases left between them. This CDR3 region has 12 residues. CDR1 and CDR2 (germline): LNHDA, SQIVND (reference sequence).

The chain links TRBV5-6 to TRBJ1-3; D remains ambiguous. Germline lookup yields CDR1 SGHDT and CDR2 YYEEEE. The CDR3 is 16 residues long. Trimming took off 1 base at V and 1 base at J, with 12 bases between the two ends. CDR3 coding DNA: TGTGCCAGCAGCTTGTTGGCAGGCAATTCTGGAAACACCATATATTTT. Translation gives CASSLLAGNSGNTIYF.

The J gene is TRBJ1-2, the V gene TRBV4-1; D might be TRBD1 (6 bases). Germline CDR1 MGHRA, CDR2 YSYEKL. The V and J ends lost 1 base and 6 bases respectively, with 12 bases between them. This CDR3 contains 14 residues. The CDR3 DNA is TGCGCCAGCAGCCAAGCGGACAGAAAAGATGGCTACACCTTC. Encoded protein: CASSQADRKDGYTF.

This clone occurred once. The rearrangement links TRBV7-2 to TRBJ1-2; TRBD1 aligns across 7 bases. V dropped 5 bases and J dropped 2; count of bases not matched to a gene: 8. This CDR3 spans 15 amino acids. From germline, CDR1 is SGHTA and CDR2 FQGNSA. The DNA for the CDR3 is TGTGCCAGCAGCCCGACGGGACAGTCAAACTATGGCTACACCTTC. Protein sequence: CASSPTGQSNYGYTF.

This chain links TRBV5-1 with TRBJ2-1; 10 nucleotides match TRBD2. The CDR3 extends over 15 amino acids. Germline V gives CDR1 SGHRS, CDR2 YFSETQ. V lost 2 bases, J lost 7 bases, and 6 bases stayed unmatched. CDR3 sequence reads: CASSLGAGGVNEQFF. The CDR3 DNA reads TGCGCCAGCAGCTTAGGAGCGGGGGGGGTTAATGAGCAGTTCTTC.

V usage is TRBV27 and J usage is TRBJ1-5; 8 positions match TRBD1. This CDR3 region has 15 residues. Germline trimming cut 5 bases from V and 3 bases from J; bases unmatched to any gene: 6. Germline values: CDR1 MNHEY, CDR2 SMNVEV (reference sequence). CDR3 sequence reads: CASSVGQGPNQPQHF. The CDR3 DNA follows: TGTGCCAGCAGTGTCGGACAGGGACCCAATCAGCCCCAGCATTTT.

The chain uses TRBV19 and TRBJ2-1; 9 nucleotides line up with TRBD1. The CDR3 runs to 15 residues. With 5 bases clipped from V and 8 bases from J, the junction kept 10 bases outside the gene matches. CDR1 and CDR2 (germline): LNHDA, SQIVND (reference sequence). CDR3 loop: CASSDPGQGRDEQFF. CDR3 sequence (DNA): TGTGCCAGTAGTGACCCGGGACAGGGAAGAGATGAGCAGTTCTTC. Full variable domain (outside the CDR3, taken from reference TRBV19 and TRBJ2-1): DGGITQSPKYLFRKEGQNVTLSCEQNLNHDAMYWYRQDPGQGLRLIYYSQIVNDFQKGDIAEGYSVSREKKESFPLTVTSAQKNPTAFYLCASSDPGQGRDEQFFGPGTRLTVL.

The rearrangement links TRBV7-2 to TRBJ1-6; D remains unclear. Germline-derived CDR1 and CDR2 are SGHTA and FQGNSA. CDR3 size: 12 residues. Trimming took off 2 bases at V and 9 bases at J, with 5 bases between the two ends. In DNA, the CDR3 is TGTGCCAGCAGCTTAACGGGTTCACCCCTCCACTTT. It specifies CASSLTGSPLHF.

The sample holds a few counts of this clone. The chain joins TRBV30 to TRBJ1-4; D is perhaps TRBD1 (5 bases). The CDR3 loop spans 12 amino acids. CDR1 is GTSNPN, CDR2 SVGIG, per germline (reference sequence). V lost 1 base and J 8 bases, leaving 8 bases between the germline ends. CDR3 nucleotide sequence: TGTGCCTGGAGTGCTGGGGGGGAAAAACTGTTTTTT. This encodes CAWSAGGEKLFF.

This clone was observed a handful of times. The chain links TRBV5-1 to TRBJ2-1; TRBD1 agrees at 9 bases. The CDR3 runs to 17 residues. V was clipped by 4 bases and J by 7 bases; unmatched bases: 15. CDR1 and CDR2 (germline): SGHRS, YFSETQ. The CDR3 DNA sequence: TGCGCCAGCAGCGACCAACCGGGACAGGGTAGTAATAATGAGCAGTTCTTC. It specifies CASSDQPGQGSNNEQFF.

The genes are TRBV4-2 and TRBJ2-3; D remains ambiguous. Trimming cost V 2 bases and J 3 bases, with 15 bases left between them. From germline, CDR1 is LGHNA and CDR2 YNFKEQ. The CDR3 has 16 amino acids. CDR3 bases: TGTGCCAGCAGCCAATTACTCAGGCAGGATACAGATACGCAGTATTTT. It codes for CASSQLLRQDTDTQYF.

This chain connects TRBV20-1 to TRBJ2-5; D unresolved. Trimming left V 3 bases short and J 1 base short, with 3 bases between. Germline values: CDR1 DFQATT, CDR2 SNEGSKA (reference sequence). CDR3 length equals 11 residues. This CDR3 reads CSASFQETQYF. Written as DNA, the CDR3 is TGCAGTGCTAGCTTCCAAGAGACCCAGTACTTC.

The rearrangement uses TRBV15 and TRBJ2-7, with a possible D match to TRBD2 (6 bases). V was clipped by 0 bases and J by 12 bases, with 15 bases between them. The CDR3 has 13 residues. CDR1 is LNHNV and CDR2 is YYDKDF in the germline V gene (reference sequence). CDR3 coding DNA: TGTGCCACCAGCAGAGATAACCGGGAGAGGCTGTACTTC. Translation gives CATSRDNRERLYF.

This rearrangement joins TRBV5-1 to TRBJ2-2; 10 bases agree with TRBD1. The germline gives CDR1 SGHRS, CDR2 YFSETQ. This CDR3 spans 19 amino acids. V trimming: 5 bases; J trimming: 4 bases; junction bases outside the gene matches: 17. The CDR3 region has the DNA TGCGCCAGCAGTTTTGTGGACGGATACAGACAGGGGGCCACCGGGGAGCTGTTTTTT. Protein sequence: CASSFVDGYRQGATGELFF.

CDR3 nucleotides: TGTGCCAGCAACAGGGGTTCTCGAGAGACCCAGTACTTC. It translates to CASNRGSRETQYF. The J gene is TRBJ2-5, the V gene TRBV19, with 7 bases fitting TRBD1. J lost 4 bases, V lost 9 bases, and 8 bases had no gene match. The CDR3 is 13 amino acids. Germline lookup yields CDR1 LNHDA and CDR2 SQIVND (reference sequence).

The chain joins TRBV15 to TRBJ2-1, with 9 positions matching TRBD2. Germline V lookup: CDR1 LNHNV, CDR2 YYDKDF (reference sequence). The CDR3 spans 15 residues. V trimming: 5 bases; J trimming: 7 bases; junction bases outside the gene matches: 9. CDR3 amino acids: CATSPGGSGGNEQFF. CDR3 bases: TGTGCCACCAGCCCCGGGGGGAGCGGGGGGAATGAGCAGTTCTTC.

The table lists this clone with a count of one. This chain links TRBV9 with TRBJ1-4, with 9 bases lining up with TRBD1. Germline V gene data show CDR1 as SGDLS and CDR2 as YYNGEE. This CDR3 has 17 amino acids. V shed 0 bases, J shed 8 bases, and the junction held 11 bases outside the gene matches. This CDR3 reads CASSVGNPTGGGEKLFF. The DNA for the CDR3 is TGTGCCAGCAGCGTAGGAAACCCTACAGGGGGCGGAGAAAAACTGTTTTTT. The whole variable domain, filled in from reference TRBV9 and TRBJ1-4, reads DSGVTQTPKHLITATGQRVTLRCSPRSGDLSVYWYQQSLDQGLQFLIQYYNGEERAKGNILERFSAQQFPDLHSELNLSSLELGDSALYFCASSVGNPTGGGEKLFFGSGTQLSVL.

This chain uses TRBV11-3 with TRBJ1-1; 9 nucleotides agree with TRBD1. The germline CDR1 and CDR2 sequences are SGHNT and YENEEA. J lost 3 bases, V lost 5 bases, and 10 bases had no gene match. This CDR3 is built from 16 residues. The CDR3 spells CASSPGQGRADTEAFF. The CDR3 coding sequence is TGTGCCAGCAGCCCCGGACAGGGGAGGGCGGACACTGAAGCTTTCTTT.

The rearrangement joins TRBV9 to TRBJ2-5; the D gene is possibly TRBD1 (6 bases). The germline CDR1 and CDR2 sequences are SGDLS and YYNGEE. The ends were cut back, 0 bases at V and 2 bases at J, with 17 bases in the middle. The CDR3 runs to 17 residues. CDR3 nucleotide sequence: TGTGCCAGCAGCGTAGGCCCAGGGGAGAGGGGACAAGAGACCCAGTACTTC. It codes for CASSVGPGERGQETQYF. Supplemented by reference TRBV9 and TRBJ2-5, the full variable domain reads DSGVTQTPKHLITATGQRVTLRCSPRSGDLSVYWYQQSLDQGLQFLIQYYNGEERAKGNILERFSAQQFPDLHSELNLSSLELGDSALYFCASSVGPGERGQETQYFGPGTRLLVL.

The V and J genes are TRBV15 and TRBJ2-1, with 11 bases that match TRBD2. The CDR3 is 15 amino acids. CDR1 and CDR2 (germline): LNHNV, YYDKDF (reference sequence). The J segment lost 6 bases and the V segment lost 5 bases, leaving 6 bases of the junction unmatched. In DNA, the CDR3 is TGTGCCACCAGCGACCTGGGGACTAGCGGCAATGAGCAGTTCTTC. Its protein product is CATSDLGTSGNEQFF. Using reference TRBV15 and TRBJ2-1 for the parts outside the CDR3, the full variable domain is DAMVIQNPRYQVTQFGKPVTLSCSQTLNHNVMYWYQQKSSQAPKLLFHYYDKDFNNEADTPDNFQSRRPNTSFCFLDIRSPGLGDTAMYLCATSDLGTSGNEQFFGPGTRLTVL.

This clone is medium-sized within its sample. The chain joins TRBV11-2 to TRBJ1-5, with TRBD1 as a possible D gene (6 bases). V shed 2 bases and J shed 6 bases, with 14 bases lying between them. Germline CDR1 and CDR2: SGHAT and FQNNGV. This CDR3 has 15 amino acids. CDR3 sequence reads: CASSLLAGASQPQHF. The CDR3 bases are TGTGCCAGCAGCTTACTGGCGGGGGCGAGTCAGCCCCAGCATTTT.

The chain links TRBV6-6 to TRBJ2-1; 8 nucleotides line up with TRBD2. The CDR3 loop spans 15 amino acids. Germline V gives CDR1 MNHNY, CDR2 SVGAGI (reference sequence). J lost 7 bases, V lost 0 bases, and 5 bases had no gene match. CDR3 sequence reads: CASSYSPGGQNEQFF. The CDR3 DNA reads TGTGCCAGCAGTTACTCTCCGGGAGGGCAAAATGAGCAGTTCTTC.

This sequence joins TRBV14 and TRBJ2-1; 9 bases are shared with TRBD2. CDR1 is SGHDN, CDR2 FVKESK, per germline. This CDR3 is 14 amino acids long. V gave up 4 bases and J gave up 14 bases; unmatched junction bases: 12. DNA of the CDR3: TGTGCCAGCAGCCCTAGCGGGAAGACCCTTAGGGAGTTCTTC. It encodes CASSPSGKTLREFF. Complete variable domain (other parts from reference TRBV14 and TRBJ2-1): EAGVTQFPSHSVIEKGQTVTLRCDPISGHDNLYWYRRVMGKEIKFLLHFVKESKQDESGMPNNRFLAERTGGTYSTLKVQPAELEDSGVYFCASSPSGKTLREFFGPGTRLTVL.

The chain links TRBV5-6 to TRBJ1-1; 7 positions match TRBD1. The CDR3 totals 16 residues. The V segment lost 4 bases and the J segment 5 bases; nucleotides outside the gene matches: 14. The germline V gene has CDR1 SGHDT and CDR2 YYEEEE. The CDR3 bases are TGTGCCAGCAGCGCCGGCCCGACAGGGAAGGATACTGAAGCTTTCTTT. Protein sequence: CASSAGPTGKDTEAFF.

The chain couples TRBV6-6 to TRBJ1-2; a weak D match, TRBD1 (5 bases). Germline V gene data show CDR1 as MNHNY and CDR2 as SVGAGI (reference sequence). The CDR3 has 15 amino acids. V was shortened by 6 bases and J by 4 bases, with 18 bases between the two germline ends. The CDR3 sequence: CASRHDRGLPYGYTF. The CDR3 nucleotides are TGTGCCAGCAGGCACGATAGGGGCTTACCCTATGGCTACACCTTC.